This TCR beta chain was obtained from a study of shared clonotypes between healthy human individuals. Looking at the study overall: Three CD4 naive, three CD4 memory, two CD8 naive and one CD8 memory plate were used per donor. Study results and limitations: Measured sharing among donors was expected to vary with sequencing depth. Since donors were few, the genetic and exposure-history diversity represented was limited.

CD4+ cells underwent separation, giving CD45RA+ naive and CD45RA-negative memory subsets. A note on this clone: The antigen is undetermined.

The V and J ends lost 4 bases and 2 bases respectively, with 12 bases between them. Per the germline V gene, CDR1 is SGHNT and CDR2 is YYREEE (reference sequence). The CDR3 contains 15 residues. Clones were read by immunoSEQ multiplex PCR, and TCRdb kept only the in-frame ones, dropping some. The sample consists of approximately 340,000 clones, around 67% of them appearing once. The sequence derives from a young man in good health. The source material was memory CD4+ T cells sorted from blood. Subset indicated: CD45RA-negative fraction. The J gene is TRBJ1-4, the V gene TRBV5-4, with D possibly TRBD1 on 6 matching bases. The CDR3 bases are TGTGCCAGCAGCGGAGGGGGGGCCACTAATGAAAAACTGTTTTTT. Translated: CASSGGGATNEKLFF.